The source of this TCR beta chain is a study of T cell responses to AZD1222 COVID-19 vaccine. Sequencing used immunoSEQ multiplex PCR; TCRdb keeps in-frame clones, though not all of them. The table lists tens of thousands of clones, 80% to 90% of them singletons, with about 28% in the top ten. This clone was found a few times. CDR3 length equals 14 residues. V lost 5 bases and J lost 6; bases outside the gene matches: 5. The germline gives CDR1 SGHAT, CDR2 FQNNGV. The rearrangement uses TRBV11-2 and TRBJ1-5; the match to TRBD1 covers 9 bases. Sequenced material: peripheral blood, taken 28 days after the second AZD1222 dose. This receptor was taken from an adult who received the AZD1222 COVID-19 vaccine. The CDR3 sequence: CASSQGQGSQPQHF. Here the CDR3 DNA reads TGTGCCAGCAGCCAGGGACAGGGTAGTCAGCCCCAGCATTTT.